The 3 T cell receptor beta chains below were found in one sample sequenced in a study of TIL therapy for anti-PD-1-resistant metastatic lung cancer. Sequencing used immunoSEQ v3. Data came from immunoSEQ multiplex PCR; TCRdb stores just in-frame clones and leaves some out. The sample lists 50,000 or so clones; less than 80% were seen once. Regarding time point: pre-treatment sample, taken before nivolumab and TIL therapy. Sequencing was performed on blood, taken at baseline. Source of these receptors: a woman aged 25-80 years with non-small cell lung cancer.

The V and J genes are TRBV9 and TRBJ2-7, with 7 nucleotides matching TRBD2. Trimming removed 6 bases from V and 3 bases from J; junction bases left unmatched: 18. CDR3 length equals 17 residues. Germline V gives CDR1 SGDLS, CDR2 YYNGEE. The CDR3 is CASNLGGKMWRGYEQYF. CDR3 DNA: TGTGCCAGCAACTTGGGAGGGAAGATGTGGAGAGGCTACGAGCAGTACTTC.

On this clone itself: A junction boundary mismatches the germline segment, possibly from a read error. The chain uses TRBV29-1 and TRBJ2-7; the D gene is possibly TRBD1 (6 bases). The CDR3 sequence is 15 residues long. Germline CDR1 SQVTM, CDR2 ANQGSEA. CDR3 bases: TGCAGCGTTCAAGAACAGGGAAAGGGGCCCTACGAGCAGTACTTC. It yields the protein CSVQEQGKGPYEQYF.

The CDR3 region has the DNA TGTGCCTGGGGGCCTGGCAGCCAAGAGACCCAGTACTTC. It yields the protein CAWGPGSQETQYF. The chain employs TRBV30 and TRBJ2-5; D not certain. Per the germline V gene, CDR1 is GTSNPN and CDR2 is SVGIG (reference sequence). This CDR3 spans 13 amino acids. With 5 bases removed from V and 1 base from J, the gap between germline ends came to 11 bases.